This passage covers 6 T cell receptor beta chains from one sample sequenced in a study of blood T cell repertoires in COVID-19. Sequencing was performed with immunoSEQ multiplex PCR; in TCRdb, only in-frame clones are kept and a portion is missing. The table shows 140,000 to 150,000 clones, with around 87% occurring only once. Input material: PBMCs or T cells enriched from blood (not recorded which). The origin of the receptors is a man in his sixties who had recovered from COVID-19.

The chain recombines TRBV2 with TRBJ2-5, with TRBD2 identical over 7 bases. This CDR3 spans 14 amino acids. In germline, CDR1 is SNHLY, CDR2 FYNNEI. Unmatched junction bases numbered 8, after V lost 8 bases and J lost 2 bases. The CDR3 nucleotides are TGTGCCAGCGGGGGAGCGGGGATACAAGAGACCCAGTACTTC. This encodes CASGGAGIQETQYF.

The chain uses TRBV18 and TRBJ2-1, with 11 positions matching TRBD2. The trim removed 3 bases at V and 2 bases at J, leaving 9 bases unmatched. Germline V CDR1 and CDR2: KGHSH, LQKENI. This CDR3 is 18 amino acids long. This CDR3 reads CASSPQIAGGPPYNEQFF. CDR3 DNA sequence: TGTGCCAGCTCACCGCAGATAGCGGGAGGGCCACCCTACAATGAGCAGTTCTTC.

The chain joins TRBV25-1 to TRBJ2-5, with D hard to call. This CDR3 is built from 14 residues. Germline V gene sequence: CDR1 MGHDK, CDR2 SYGVNS. V lost 2 bases, J lost 5 bases, and 12 bases lay in between. The DNA of the CDR3 is TGTGCCAGCAGTGAAGCGGAGCCCCTGGAGACCCAGTACTTC. Translation gives CASSEAEPLETQYF.

The V and J genes are TRBV5-1 and TRBJ2-3; D may be TRBD1 (5 bases). Germline CDR1 SGHRS, CDR2 YFSETQ. V was cut by 1 base and J by 1 base, with 10 bases left in between. The CDR3 has 15 amino acids. For the CDR3, the DNA is TGCGCCAGCAGCTTGAGGGGAATGGGCACAGATACGCAGTATTTT. Translated, it gives CASSLRGMGTDTQYF.

The chain combines TRBV19 with TRBJ2-7, with 7 bases identical to TRBD2. Trimming removed 6 bases from V and 0 bases from J; junction bases left unmatched: 5. The length of the CDR3 is 14 residues. The germline CDR1 and CDR2 sequences are LNHDA and SQIVND (reference sequence). CDR3 in amino acids: CASSSSGNSYEQYF. As DNA, the CDR3 is TGTGCCAGTAGCTCGAGCGGGAACTCCTACGAGCAGTACTTC.

The genes are TRBV5-4 and TRBJ2-3; 8 nucleotides agree with TRBD2. J lost 2 bases, V lost 4 bases, and 12 bases had no gene match. Germline V gene lookup returns CDR1 SGHNT and CDR2 YYREEE (reference sequence). This CDR3 is built from 17 residues. The CDR3 spells CASSPGGASGYTDTQYF. The CDR3 DNA is TGTGCCAGCAGCCCCGGCGGGGCTAGCGGGTACACAGATACGCAGTATTTT.